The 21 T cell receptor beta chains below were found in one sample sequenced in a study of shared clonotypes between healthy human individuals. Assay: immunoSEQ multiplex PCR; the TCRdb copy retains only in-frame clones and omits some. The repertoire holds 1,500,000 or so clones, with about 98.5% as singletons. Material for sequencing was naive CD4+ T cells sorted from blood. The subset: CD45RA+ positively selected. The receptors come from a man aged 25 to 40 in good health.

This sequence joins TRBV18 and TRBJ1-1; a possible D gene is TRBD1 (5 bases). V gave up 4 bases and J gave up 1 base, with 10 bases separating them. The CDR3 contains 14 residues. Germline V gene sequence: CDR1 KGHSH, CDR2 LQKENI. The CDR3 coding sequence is TGTGCCAGCTCACACCGTGGACAGAACACTGAAGCTTTCTTT. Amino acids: CASSHRGQNTEAFF.

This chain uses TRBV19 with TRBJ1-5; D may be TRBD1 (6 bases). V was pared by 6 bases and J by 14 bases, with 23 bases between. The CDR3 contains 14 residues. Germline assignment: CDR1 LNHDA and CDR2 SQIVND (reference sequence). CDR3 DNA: TGTGCCAGTAGCTCTTTCCTACGAATACAGGGAAAGCATTTT. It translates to CASSSFLRIQGKHF. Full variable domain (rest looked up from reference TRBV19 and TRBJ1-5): DGGITQSPKYLFRKEGQNVTLSCEQNLNHDAMYWYRQDPGQGLRLIYYSQIVNDFQKGDIAEGYSVSREKKESFPLTVTSAQKNPTAFYLCASSSFLRIQGKHFGDGTRLSIL.

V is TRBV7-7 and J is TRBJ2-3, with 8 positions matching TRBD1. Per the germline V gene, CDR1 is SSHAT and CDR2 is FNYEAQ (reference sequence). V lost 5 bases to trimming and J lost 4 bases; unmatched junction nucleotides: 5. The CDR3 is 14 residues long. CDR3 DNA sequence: TGTGCCAGCAGCGTCGGACAGGGAGCAGATACGCAGTATTTT. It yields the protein CASSVGQGADTQYF.

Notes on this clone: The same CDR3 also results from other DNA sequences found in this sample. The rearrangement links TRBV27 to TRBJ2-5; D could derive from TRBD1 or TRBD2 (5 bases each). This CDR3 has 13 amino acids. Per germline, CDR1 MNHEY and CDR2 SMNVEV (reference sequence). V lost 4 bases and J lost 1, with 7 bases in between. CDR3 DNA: TGTGCCAGCAGTTGGGACCGCCAAGAGACCCAGTACTTC. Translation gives CASSWDRQETQYF.

In DNA, the CDR3 is TGTGCCAGCAGTGAAAGTGGGGCCGGGGAGCAGTACTTC. Translating it yields CASSESGAGEQYF. The chain employs TRBV2 and TRBJ2-7, with TRBD1 as a possible D gene (5 bases). Germline CDR1 reads SNHLY; CDR2 reads FYNNEI. This CDR3 contains 13 residues. V was cut by 2 bases and J by 7 bases, with 12 bases left in between. Drawing the rest from reference TRBV2 and TRBJ2-7, the complete variable domain is EPEVTQTPSHQVTQMGQEVILRCVPISNHLYFYWYRQILGQKVEFLVSFYNNEISEKSEIFDDQFSVERPDGSNFTLKIRSTKLEDSAMYFCASSESGAGEQYFGPGTRLTVT.

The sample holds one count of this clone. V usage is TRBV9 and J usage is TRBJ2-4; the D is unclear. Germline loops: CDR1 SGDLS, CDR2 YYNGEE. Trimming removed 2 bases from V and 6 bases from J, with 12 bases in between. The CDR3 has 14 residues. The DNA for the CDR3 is TGTGCCAGCAGCGTTGACCAAAACGTAAACATTCAGTACTTC. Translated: CASSVDQNVNIQYF.

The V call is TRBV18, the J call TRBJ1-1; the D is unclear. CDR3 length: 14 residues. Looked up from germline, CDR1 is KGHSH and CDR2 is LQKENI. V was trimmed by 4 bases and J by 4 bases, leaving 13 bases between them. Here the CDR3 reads CASSLRQQSTEAFF. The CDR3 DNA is TGTGCCAGCTCACTCCGCCAACAGAGCACTGAAGCTTTCTTT.

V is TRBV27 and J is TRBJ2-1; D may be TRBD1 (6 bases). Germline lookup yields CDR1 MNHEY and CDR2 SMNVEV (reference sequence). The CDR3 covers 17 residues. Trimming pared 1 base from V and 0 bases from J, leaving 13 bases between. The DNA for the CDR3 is TGTGCCAGCAGTTTATTCAGGGGAACTCGCTCCTACAATGAGCAGTTCTTC. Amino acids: CASSLFRGTRSYNEQFF.

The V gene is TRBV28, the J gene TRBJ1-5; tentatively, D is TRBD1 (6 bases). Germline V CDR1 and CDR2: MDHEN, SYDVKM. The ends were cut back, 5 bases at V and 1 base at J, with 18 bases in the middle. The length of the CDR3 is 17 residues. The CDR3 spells CASSDFQGLMSNQPQHF. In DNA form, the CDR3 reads TGTGCCAGCAGTGACTTCCAGGGGCTTATGAGCAATCAGCCCCAGCATTTT.

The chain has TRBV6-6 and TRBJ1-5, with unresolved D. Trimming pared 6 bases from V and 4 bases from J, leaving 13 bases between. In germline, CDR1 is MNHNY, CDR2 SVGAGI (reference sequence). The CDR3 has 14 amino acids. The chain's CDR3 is CASSLLHFNQPQHF. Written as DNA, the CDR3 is TGTGCCAGCAGCCTTTTGCATTTTAATCAGCCCCAGCATTTT.

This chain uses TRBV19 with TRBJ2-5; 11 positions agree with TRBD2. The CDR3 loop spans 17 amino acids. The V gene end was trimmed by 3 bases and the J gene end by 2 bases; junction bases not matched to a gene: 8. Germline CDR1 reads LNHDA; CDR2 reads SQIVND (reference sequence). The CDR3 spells CASSMSFLAGGQETQYF. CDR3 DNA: TGTGCCAGTAGTATGTCCTTCCTAGCGGGAGGACAAGAGACCCAGTACTTC.

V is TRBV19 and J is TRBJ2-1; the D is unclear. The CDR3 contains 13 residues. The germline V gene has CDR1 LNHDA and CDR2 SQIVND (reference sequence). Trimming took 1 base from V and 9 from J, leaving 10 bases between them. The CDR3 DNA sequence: TGTGCCAGTAGTATAGGTTATTGGGGTGAGCAGTTCTTC. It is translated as CASSIGYWGEQFF.

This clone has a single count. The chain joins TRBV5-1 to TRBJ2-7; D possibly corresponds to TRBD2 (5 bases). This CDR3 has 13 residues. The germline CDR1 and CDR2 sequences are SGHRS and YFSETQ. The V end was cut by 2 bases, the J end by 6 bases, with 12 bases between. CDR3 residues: CASSLNPRGEQYF. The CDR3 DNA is TGCGCCAGCAGCTTAAACCCCCGGGGCGAGCAGTACTTC.

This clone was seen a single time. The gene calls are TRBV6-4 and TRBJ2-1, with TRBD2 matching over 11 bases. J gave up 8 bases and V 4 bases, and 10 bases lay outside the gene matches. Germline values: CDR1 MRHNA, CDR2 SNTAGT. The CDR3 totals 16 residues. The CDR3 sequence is CASSALSGRARDEQFF. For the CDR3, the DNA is TGTGCCAGCAGTGCCCTTAGCGGGAGGGCTAGGGATGAGCAGTTCTTC.

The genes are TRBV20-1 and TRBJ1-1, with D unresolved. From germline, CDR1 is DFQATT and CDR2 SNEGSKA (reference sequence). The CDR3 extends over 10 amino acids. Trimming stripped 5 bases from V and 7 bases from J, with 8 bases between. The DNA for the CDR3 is TGCAGTGCTGGCCGTCTTGAAGCTTTCTTT. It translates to CSAGRLEAFF.

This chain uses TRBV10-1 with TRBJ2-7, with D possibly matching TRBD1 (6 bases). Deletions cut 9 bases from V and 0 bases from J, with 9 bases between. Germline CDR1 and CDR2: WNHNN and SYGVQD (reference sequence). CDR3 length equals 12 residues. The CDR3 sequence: CASGQFSYEQYF. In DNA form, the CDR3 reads TGCGCCAGTGGACAGTTCTCCTACGAGCAGTACTTC.

CDR3 in DNA: TGCGCCAGCAGTTTCGAAATACTAGCGGAAGAGACCCAGTACTTC. It is translated as CASSFEILAEETQYF. The chain employs TRBV5-1 and TRBJ2-5; TRBD2 aligns across 8 bases. Germline V gene data show CDR1 as SGHRS and CDR2 as YFSETQ. The CDR3 length is 15 residues. V was pared by 5 bases and J by 3 bases, with 9 bases of the junction left unmatched.

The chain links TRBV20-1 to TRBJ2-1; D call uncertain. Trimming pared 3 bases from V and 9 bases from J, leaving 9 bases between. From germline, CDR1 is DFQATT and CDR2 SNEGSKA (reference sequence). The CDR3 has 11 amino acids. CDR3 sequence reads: CSASSEFEQFF. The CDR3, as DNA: TGCAGTGCTAGTTCGGAATTTGAGCAGTTCTTC.

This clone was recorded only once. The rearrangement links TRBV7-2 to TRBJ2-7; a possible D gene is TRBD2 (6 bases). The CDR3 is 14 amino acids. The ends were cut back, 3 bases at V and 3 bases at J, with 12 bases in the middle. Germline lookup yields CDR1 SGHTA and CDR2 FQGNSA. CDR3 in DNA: TGTGCCAGCAGCTTTGGTACTAGCAGCTACGAGCAGTACTTC. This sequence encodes CASSFGTSSYEQYF.

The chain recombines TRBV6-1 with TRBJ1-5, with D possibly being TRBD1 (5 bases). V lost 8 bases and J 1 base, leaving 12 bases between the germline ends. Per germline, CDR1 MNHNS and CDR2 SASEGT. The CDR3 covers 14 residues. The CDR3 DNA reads TGTGCCAGCCTCCGGGGCGGAAGCAATCAGCCCCAGCATTTT. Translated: CASLRGGSNQPQHF.

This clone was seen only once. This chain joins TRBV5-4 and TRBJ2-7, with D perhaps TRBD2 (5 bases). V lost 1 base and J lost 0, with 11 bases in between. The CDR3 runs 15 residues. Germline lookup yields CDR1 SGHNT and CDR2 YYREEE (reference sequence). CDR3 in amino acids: CASSLLAGPSYEQYF. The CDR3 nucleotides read TGTGCCAGCAGCTTGCTCGCGGGTCCCTCCTACGAGCAGTACTTC.